These 12 T cell receptor beta chains were sequenced from one sample in a study of PD-1 blockade in classical Hodgkin lymphoma. Patients all relapsed after autologous stem cell transplantation, and there was variation in brentuximab vedotin exposure. Assay: immunoSEQ multiplex PCR; the TCRdb copy retains only in-frame clones and omits some. The top ten hold 34% of the sample, which has 10,000 to 13,000 clones, roughly four fifths seen once. The sequences come from peripheral blood mononuclear cells (PBMCs), collected at baseline. These receptor sequences come from a human donor with classical Hodgkin lymphoma.

The sample holds a few counts of this clone. The chain uses TRBV18 and TRBJ1-3; no clear D gene. Germline assignment: CDR1 KGHSH and CDR2 LQKENI. The ends were cut back, 3 bases at V and 0 bases at J, with 9 bases in the middle. CDR3 length: 15 residues. This CDR3 is CASSPALASGNTIYF. The CDR3 DNA reads TGTGCCAGCTCACCCGCCCTTGCCTCTGGAAACACCATATATTTT.

This clone was counted between two and nine times. The chain links TRBV6-5 to TRBJ1-6; maybe TRBD1 (5 bases). The germline CDR1 and CDR2 sequences are MNHEY and SVGAGI. This CDR3 has 15 amino acids. Trimming took 6 bases from V and 9 from J, leaving 18 bases between them. The CDR3 spells CASSSQVASSSPLHF. The DNA of the CDR3 is TGTGCCAGCAGCTCACAGGTGGCCTCTAGTTCACCCCTCCACTTT.

This chain links TRBV4-2 with TRBJ1-1; D remains ambiguous. V was clipped by 0 bases and J by 11 bases, with 13 bases between them. Germline CDR1 reads LGHNA; CDR2 reads YNFKEQ. The CDR3 is 13 residues long. The CDR3 spells CASSQDELQKAFF. CDR3 nucleotides: TGTGCCAGCAGCCAAGACGAGCTACAGAAGGCTTTCTTT.

The rearrangement uses TRBV9 and TRBJ1-3; D gene ambiguous. The CDR3 is made up of 11 amino acids. The germline V gene encodes CDR1 SGDLS and CDR2 YYNGEE. Trimming took off 3 bases at V and 9 bases at J, with 7 bases between the two ends. This CDR3 is CASSASTTIYF. The CDR3, as DNA: TGTGCCAGCAGCGCTTCCACCACCATATATTTT.

Here the CDR3 reads CASSVGGVYPLDSLNTEAFF. CDR3 sequence (DNA): TGTGCCAGCAGCGTAGGAGGCGTTTACCCTTTAGACAGCTTGAACACTGAAGCTTTCTTT. The chain uses TRBV9 and TRBJ1-1; tentative D call: TRBD1 (5 bases). V gave up 0 bases and J gave up 0 bases, with 24 bases separating them. Germline V gives CDR1 SGDLS, CDR2 YYNGEE. CDR3 length equals 20 residues.

This clone was found a few times. The chain links TRBV13 to TRBJ2-5; 9 bases line up with TRBD2. CDR1 and CDR2 from the germline V gene are PRHDT and FYEKMQ (reference sequence). The junction had 3 bases not matched to a gene; V was cut back by 3 bases and J by 1 base. The CDR3 loop spans 15 amino acids. In DNA form, the CDR3 reads TGTGCCAGCAGCTTCGCGGGGGGGACCCAAGAGACCCAGTACTTC. Protein sequence: CASSFAGGTQETQYF.

The V and J genes are TRBV2 and TRBJ1-2; 12 bases match TRBD1. Looked up from germline, CDR1 is SNHLY and CDR2 is FYNNEI. This CDR3 contains 14 residues. J was trimmed by 4 bases and V by 7 bases; bases with no gene match: 4. The CDR3 DNA sequence: TGTGCCAGCATTCCGGGACAGGGGGCCTATGGCTACACCTTC. Translated, it gives CASIPGQGAYGYTF.

This clone showed up just a few times. The chain combines TRBV19 with TRBJ2-1; D may be TRBD1 (6 bases). Deletions cut 4 bases from V and 12 bases from J, with 25 bases between. Germline V gives CDR1 LNHDA, CDR2 SQIVND (reference sequence). The CDR3 spans 16 residues. The chain's CDR3 is CASSSHQGSGPPSQFF. CDR3 nucleotides: TGTGCCAGTAGTAGCCACCAGGGGAGCGGACCCCCGTCGCAGTTCTTC.

The chain recombines TRBV7-6 with TRBJ2-5; tentatively, D is TRBD2 (7 bases). This CDR3 has 15 residues. Germline-derived CDR1 and CDR2 are SGHVS and FNYEAQ. Trimming removed 3 bases from V and 4 bases from J, with 15 bases in between. The CDR3 region is CASSLGGGLGETQYF. CDR3 in DNA: TGTGCCAGCAGCTTGGGCGGGGGCTTGGGAGAGACCCAGTACTTC.

This chain uses TRBV10-3 with TRBJ1-3; 8 bases line up with TRBD1. CDR3 length: 17 amino acids. Germline CDR1 ENHRY, CDR2 SYGVKD. Unmatched junction bases numbered 6, after V lost 1 base and J lost 1 base. This CDR3 reads CAISEFGQGTSGNTIYF. CDR3 DNA sequence: TGTGCCATCAGTGAGTTTGGACAGGGAACGTCTGGAAACACCATATATTTT.

This rearrangement joins TRBV5-6 to TRBJ1-1, with D possibly TRBD1 on 5 matching bases. CDR3 length: 14 residues. V gave up 1 base and J gave up 6 bases, with 13 bases separating them. Germline assignment: CDR1 SGHDT and CDR2 YYEEEE. CDR3: CASSLWAGGAEAFF. The CDR3 coding sequence is TGTGCCAGCAGCTTGTGGGCGGGGGGAGCTGAAGCTTTCTTT.

This clone is a singleton in its sample. V is TRBV7-8 and J is TRBJ2-1; D uncertain. There are 14 residues in the CDR3. Trimming stripped 3 bases from V and 5 bases from J, with 11 bases between. CDR1 is SGHVS, CDR2 FQNEAQ, per germline. The CDR3 region has the DNA TGTGCCAGCAGCTTGGGCCGAGTAGACAATGAGCAGTTCTTC. Its protein is CASSLGRVDNEQFF. The full variable domain, completed using reference TRBV7-8 and TRBJ2-1, is GAGVSQSPRYKVAKRGQDVALRCDPISGHVSLFWYQQALGQGPEFLTYFQNEAQLDKSGLPSDRFFAERPEGSVSTLKIQRTQQEDSAVYLCASSLGRVDNEQFFGPGTRLTVL.